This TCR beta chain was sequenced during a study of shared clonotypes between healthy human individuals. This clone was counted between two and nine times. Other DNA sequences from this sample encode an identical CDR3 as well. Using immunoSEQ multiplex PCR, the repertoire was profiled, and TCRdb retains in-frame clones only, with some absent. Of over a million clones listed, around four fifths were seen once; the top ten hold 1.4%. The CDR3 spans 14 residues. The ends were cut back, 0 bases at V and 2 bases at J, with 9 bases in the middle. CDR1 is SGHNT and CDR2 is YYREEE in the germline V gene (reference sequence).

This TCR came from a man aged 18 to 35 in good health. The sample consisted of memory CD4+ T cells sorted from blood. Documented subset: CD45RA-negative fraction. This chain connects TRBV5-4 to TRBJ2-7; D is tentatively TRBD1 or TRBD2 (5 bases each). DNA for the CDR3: TGTGCCAGCAGCTTGGCTGGGGGACCCTACGAGCAGTACTTC. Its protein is CASSLAGGPYEQYF.